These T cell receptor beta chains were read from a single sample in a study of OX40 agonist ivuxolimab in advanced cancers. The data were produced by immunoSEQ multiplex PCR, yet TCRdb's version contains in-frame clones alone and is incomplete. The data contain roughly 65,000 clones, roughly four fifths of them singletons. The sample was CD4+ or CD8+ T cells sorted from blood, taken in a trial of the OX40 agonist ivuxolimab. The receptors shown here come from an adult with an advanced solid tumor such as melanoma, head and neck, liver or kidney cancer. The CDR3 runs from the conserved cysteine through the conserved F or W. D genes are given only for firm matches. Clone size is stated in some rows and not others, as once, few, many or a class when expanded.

TGTGCCAGCAGCCAAAGGGGTTTTACAGGTCGTCCAGATACGCAGTATTTT,CASSQRGFTGRPDTQYF,TRBV14,NA,TRBJ2-3,once
TGCGCCAGCAGCAAAACTGACAGGGCAGGTGGAAACACCATATATTTT,CASSKTDRAGGNTIYF,TRBV5-1,TRBD1,TRBJ1-3,NA
TGTGCCTGGGCCCAGAGGGACAGGGATGACAATGAGCAGTTCTTC,CAWAQRDRDDNEQFF,TRBV30,TRBD1,TRBJ2-1,NA
TGTGCCAGCAGGATAGCGGGAGGCTCTTACAATGAGCAGTTCTTC,CASRIAGGSYNEQFF,TRBV2,TRBD2,TRBJ2-1,NA
TGTGCCAGCAGCTTAGCGGGGGGACTCCAAGGCAATGAGCAGTTCTTC,CASSLAGGLQGNEQFF,TRBV7-7,NA,TRBJ2-1,NA
TGTGCCAGCTCCAAGCCGGACAGGCTTGCAACTAATGAAAAACTGTTTTTT,CASSKPDRLATNEKLFF,TRBV18,TRBD1,TRBJ1-4,NA
TGCGCCAGCAGCCCGTATGGGCGGGGGGCCACAGATACGCAGTATTTT,CASSPYGRGATDTQYF,TRBV4-1,TRBD2,TRBJ2-3,NA
TGTGCCAGCAGCCCTCAGACTAATCTAGATACGCAGTATTTT,CASSPQTNLDTQYF,TRBV4-2,NA,TRBJ2-3,NA
TGTGCCAGCACCCCGACAGGGGGCACTGAAGCTTTCTTT,CASTPTGGTEAFF,TRBV2,TRBD1,TRBJ1-1,NA
TGTGCCAGCTCACTCCTGAGGGACTCCTACAATGAGCAGTTCTTC,CASSLLRDSYNEQFF,TRBV18,NA,TRBJ2-1,NA
TGTGCCAGCAGCTTGGGGGGAGAGACAGATACGCAGTATTTT,CASSLGGETDTQYF,TRBV5-4,NA,TRBJ2-3,few
TGTGCCAGCAGCCAACTCGGGGGGAGCTCCTACAATGAGCAGTTCTTC,CASSQLGGSSYNEQFF,TRBV4-2,TRBD2,TRBJ2-1,NA
TGCAGCGTCGTGAAGGGGAGGGGCGAGGAAGCTTTCTTT,CSVVKGRGEEAFF,TRBV29-1,NA,TRBJ1-1,NA
TGTGCCAGCAGCTATGGGACAGGGGATTTCATGAACACTGAAGCTTTCTTT,CASSYGTGDFMNTEAFF,TRBV7-9,TRBD1,TRBJ1-1,NA
TGTGCCAGTTTGGGACAGGGTGCAGAAGGCTATGGCTACACCTTC,CASLGQGAEGYGYTF,TRBV6-1,TRBD1,TRBJ1-2,NA
TGTGCCAGTAATTTGCAGGGAGGTGAGCAGTTCTTC,CASNLQGGEQFF,TRBV19,NA,TRBJ2-1,NA
TGTGCCAGCAGCGCCTCGGGGCCCAAGGCCGGACTAGCCTACAATGAGCAGTTCTTC,CASSASGPKAGLAYNEQFF,TRBV28,TRBD2,TRBJ2-1,NA
TGTGCCAGCAGCCCGCAGACAGGGGGCGTGGGAGATACGCAGTATTTT,CASSPQTGGVGDTQYF,TRBV7-9,TRBD1,TRBJ2-3,NA
TGTGCCAGTAGTAGAGGGGACAGGGTCGACGCCGGGGAGCTGTTTTTT,CASSRGDRVDAGELFF,TRBV19,TRBD1,TRBJ2-2,NA
TGTGCCAGCAGCAAAGGGTGTTGCGGGGGAACCTACAATGAGCAGTTCTTC,CASSKGCCGGTYNEQFF,TRBV21-1,NA,TRBJ2-1,NA
TGTGCCAGCAGCGTCGAGGAGGGTACTGAAGCTTTCTTT,CASSVEEGTEAFF,TRBV7-9,NA,TRBJ1-1,NA
TGTGCCAGTAGTCCCACGGGGGAGACCCAGTACTTC,CASSPTGETQYF,TRBV19,NA,TRBJ2-5,NA